Below are 32 T cell receptor beta chains sequenced from a single sample in a study of T cell responses to AZD1222 COVID-19 vaccine. Some clones are missing from TCRdb's copy, which holds only in-frame ones; the method was immunoSEQ multiplex PCR. The table lists fewer than 110,000 clones, about nine tenths of them singletons. The sample was peripheral blood, taken on day 0 of AZD1222 vaccination. The receptors stem from an adult in good health.

This clone occurred once. The rearrangement uses TRBV5-5 and TRBJ1-2, with D possibly being TRBD1 (5 bases). V was trimmed by 4 bases and J by 0 bases, leaving 16 bases between them. Germline assignment: CDR1 SGHKS and CDR2 YYEKEE (reference sequence). This CDR3 is built from 16 residues. This chain's CDR3 is CASSLRADTANYGYTF. CDR3 in DNA: TGTGCCAGCAGCCTCAGGGCGGATACAGCTAACTATGGCTACACCTTC.

The chain recombines TRBV19 with TRBJ1-1, with D uncertain. V was cut by 3 bases and J by 6 bases, with 20 bases left in between. This CDR3 is built from 16 residues. CDR1 LNHDA and CDR2 SQIVND come from the germline V gene (reference sequence). The CDR3 DNA reads as TGTGCCAGTAGTATCGGGGTTGAGGACGGGCGGCCTGAAGCTTTCTTT. Encoded protein: CASSIGVEDGRPEAFF.

In its sample, this clone was seen once. The gene calls are TRBV16 and TRBJ1-1; D not certain. Trimming took off 6 bases at V and 1 base at J, with 9 bases between the two ends. The CDR3 has 13 residues. Germline V gene sequence: CDR1 KGHSY, CDR2 FQNENV. CDR3 DNA sequence: TGTGCCAGCAGTCAGTACAGGAACACTGAAGCTTTCTTT. It is translated as CASSQYRNTEAFF.

The chain employs TRBV13 and TRBJ2-3, with TRBD1 identical over 10 bases. The germline V gene encodes CDR1 PRHDT and CDR2 FYEKMQ (reference sequence). Trimming took 5 bases from V and 4 from J; bases not matched to a gene: 9. This CDR3 comprises 16 residues. The CDR3 region has the DNA TGTGCCAGCAGCATGTCGCCGGGACAGGGGTCAGATACGCAGTATTTT. Protein: CASSMSPGQGSDTQYF.

This chain links TRBV6-5 with TRBJ1-5; 7 bases map to TRBD1. V was clipped by 7 bases and J by 4 bases; unmatched bases: 4. This CDR3 has 13 residues. Germline CDR1 reads MNHEY; CDR2 reads SVGAGI. In DNA, the CDR3 is TGTGCCAGCACCGACAGGGCTAATCAGCCCCAGCATTTT. It codes for CASTDRANQPQHF.

The V gene is TRBV6-5, the J gene TRBJ2-7, with a tentative D call TRBD2 (7 bases). Germline assignment: CDR1 MNHEY and CDR2 SVGAGI. The CDR3 covers 14 residues. The V gene lost 8 bases and the J gene lost 6 bases, with 20 bases spanning the gap. The CDR3 nucleotides are TGTGCCAGCCGACCGGGGGGCTCATCGGTCGAGCAGTACTTC. Residues: CASRPGGSSVEQYF.

This sequence joins TRBV7-9 and TRBJ1-2; D remains ambiguous. Deletions cut 8 bases from V and 4 bases from J, with 17 bases between. From germline, CDR1 is SEHNR and CDR2 FQNEAQ (reference sequence). This CDR3 comprises 14 residues. This CDR3 reads CASSKRAAIYGYTF. The CDR3 DNA follows: TGTGCCAGCTCCAAGAGGGCAGCCATCTATGGCTACACCTTC.

The chain carries TRBV10-3 and TRBJ2-7; 8 bases agree with TRBD1. This CDR3 is built from 14 residues. J gave up 7 bases and V 6 bases, and 11 bases lay outside the gene matches. In germline, CDR1 is ENHRY, CDR2 SYGVKD. The CDR3 sequence is CAISSRQGLEEQYF. CDR3 nucleotides: TGTGCCATCAGCAGTAGACAGGGGTTAGAAGAGCAGTACTTC.

This chain links TRBV27 with TRBJ1-2, with TRBD1 as a possible D gene (6 bases). CDR1 and CDR2 (germline): MNHEY, SMNVEV (reference sequence). CDR3 length: 13 residues. The V end was cut by 6 bases, the J end by 4 bases, with 12 bases between. The CDR3: CASRPTGLYGYTF. The CDR3 nucleotides read TGTGCCAGCAGGCCGACAGGACTCTATGGCTACACCTTC.

V is TRBV2 and J is TRBJ2-3; D might be TRBD1 (5 bases). Trimming removed 6 bases at V and 5 bases at J, with 15 bases between. CDR3 size: 14 residues. The germline V gene has CDR1 SNHLY and CDR2 FYNNEI. The CDR3: CASSPRWGEDTQYF. Here the CDR3 DNA reads TGTGCCAGCAGCCCGAGGTGGGGCGAAGATACGCAGTATTTT.

The count of this clone is one. This chain uses TRBV11-2 with TRBJ2-1, with a tentative D call TRBD2 (7 bases). The germline V gene encodes CDR1 SGHAT and CDR2 FQNNGV. V lost 7 bases to trimming and J lost 2 bases, with 12 bases between them. The CDR3 runs 14 residues. This CDR3 is CASTWGGPYNEQFF. CDR3 coding DNA: TGTGCCAGCACGTGGGGGGGCCCCTACAATGAGCAGTTCTTC.

The V call is TRBV5-1, the J call TRBJ1-2; tentatively, D is TRBD1 (5 bases). Looked up from germline, CDR1 is SGHRS and CDR2 is YFSETQ. Deletions cut 4 bases from V and 3 bases from J, with 19 bases between. The CDR3 contains 16 residues. The DNA of the CDR3 is TGCGCCAGCAGCGCCCCCTCGAGAGGGACCCACTATGGCTACACCTTC. This gives the protein CASSAPSRGTHYGYTF.

The chain uses TRBV6-6 and TRBJ1-3; TRBD1 might be the D (5 bases). CDR1 and CDR2 from the germline V gene are MNHNY and SVGAGI (reference sequence). This CDR3 has 14 amino acids. With 6 bases removed from V and 4 bases from J, the gap between germline ends came to 13 bases. The CDR3 region has the DNA TGTGCCAGCAGCCTGTCCGGGGCGGGAAACACCATATATTTT. This gives the protein CASSLSGAGNTIYF.

V usage is TRBV28 and J usage is TRBJ1-1; D uncertain. Per the germline V gene, CDR1 is MDHEN and CDR2 is SYDVKM. Trimming shortened V by 2 bases and J by 5 bases, and 9 bases separated the two germline ends. The CDR3 is made up of 13 amino acids. CDR3 sequence: CASSLGRETEAFF. The DNA for the CDR3 is TGTGCCAGCAGTTTAGGGAGGGAAACTGAAGCTTTCTTT.

This clone appeared a single time. The chain carries TRBV5-4 and TRBJ2-7, with TRBD2 identical over 7 bases. The CDR3 runs to 15 residues. The germline V gene has CDR1 SGHNT and CDR2 YYREEE (reference sequence). V gave up 4 bases and J gave up 2 bases; unmatched junction bases: 9. CDR3 sequence (DNA): TGTGCCAGCAGCCCCGGACTAGGAGGAGCCTACGAGCAGTACTTC. Its translation: CASSPGLGGAYEQYF.

The chain recombines TRBV7-9 with TRBJ1-5, with TRBD1 matching over 8 bases. The CDR3 is 15 residues long. Trimming cost V 5 bases and J 4 bases; bases outside gene matches: 7. Germline V gene lookup returns CDR1 SEHNR and CDR2 FQNEAQ (reference sequence). DNA for the CDR3: TGTGCCAGCAGCCCTGGGACAGGTTTTAATCAGCCCCAGCATTTT. It translates to CASSPGTGFNQPQHF.

This clone showed up just a few times. The gene calls are TRBV5-4 and TRBJ1-5; maybe TRBD1 (6 bases). The CDR3 covers 14 residues. Germline V gene lookup returns CDR1 SGHNT and CDR2 YYREEE (reference sequence). The V and J ends lost 4 bases and 6 bases respectively, with 14 bases between them. The CDR3 DNA reads as TGTGCCAGCAGCGTCCAGGGGCAGGGTCAGCCCCAGCATTTT. Its translation: CASSVQGQGQPQHF.

The V and J genes are TRBV6-1 and TRBJ1-5; no reliable D call. This CDR3 is built from 14 residues. V lost 3 bases and J 3 bases, leaving 9 bases between the germline ends. From germline, CDR1 is MNHNS and CDR2 SASEGT. CDR3 sequence: CASSDIGINQPQHF. CDR3 DNA sequence: TGTGCCAGCAGTGACATAGGGATCAATCAGCCCCAGCATTTT.

CDR3 amino acids: CASSLDYGGGRWDTEAFF. The DNA of the CDR3 is TGCGCCAGCAGCTTGGATTACGGCGGGGGCAGGTGGGACACTGAAGCTTTCTTT. This chain links TRBV5-1 with TRBJ1-1; D is perhaps TRBD1 (6 bases). V lost 0 bases to trimming and J lost 3 bases, with 21 bases between them. CDR1 SGHRS and CDR2 YFSETQ come from the germline V gene. The CDR3 runs 18 residues.

This clone was counted a single time. The CDR3 here is CAWSVLGQLLNTEAFF. DNA of the CDR3: TGTGCCTGGAGTGTACTCGGGCAGCTTCTGAACACTGAAGCTTTCTTT. J is TRBJ1-1 and V is TRBV30, with D hard to call. CDR3 length equals 16 residues. Germline V gene data show CDR1 as GTSNPN and CDR2 as SVGIG (reference sequence). V gave up 0 bases and J gave up 0 bases, with 14 bases separating them.

This chain uses TRBV6-6 with TRBJ2-5; tentatively, D is TRBD2 (5 bases). Germline CDR1 is MNHNY and CDR2 is SVGAGI (reference sequence). The CDR3 contains 17 residues. V was clipped by 5 bases and J by 5 bases, with 24 bases between them. CDR3 in amino acids: CASSPTRTWNGGETQYF. CDR3 nucleotide sequence: TGTGCCAGCAGTCCTACGAGGACCTGGAATGGCGGGGAGACCCAGTACTTC.

This clone came up once. The CDR3 loop is CASSQERDRLFYGYTF. CDR3 coding DNA: TGTGCCAGCAGCCAAGAGAGGGACAGACTCTTCTATGGCTACACCTTC. The chain uses TRBV3-1 (or the pseudogene TRBV3-2) and TRBJ1-2; 7 positions agree with TRBD1. Losses at the gene ends were 0 bases for V and 4 bases for J; bases not matched to a gene: 8. The germline V gene has CDR1 LGHDT and CDR2 YNNKEL (reference sequence). The CDR3 consists of 16 residues.

The chain employs TRBV10-3 and TRBJ2-2; D unresolved. The V and J ends lost 4 bases and 5 bases respectively, with 8 bases between them. The CDR3 is 13 amino acids. Germline V gene data show CDR1 as ENHRY and CDR2 as SYGVKD. DNA of the CDR3: TGTGCCATCAGTGTTTCCAGGACCGGGGAGCTGTTTTTT. This translates into CAISVSRTGELFF.

The chain has TRBV9 and TRBJ1-1; no definite D call. This CDR3 has 13 residues. Germline CDR1 is SGDLS and CDR2 is YYNGEE. V was pared by 4 bases and J by 1 base, with 8 bases between. The CDR3 protein is CASSLVRNTEAFF. CDR3 sequence (DNA): TGTGCCAGCAGCTTAGTCCGGAACACTGAAGCTTTCTTT. Looking up the rest from reference TRBV9 and TRBJ1-1 gives the full variable domain: DSGVTQTPKHLITATGQRVTLRCSPRSGDLSVYWYQQSLDQGLQFLIQYYNGEERAKGNILERFSAQQFPDLHSELNLSSLELGDSALYFCASSLVRNTEAFFGQGTRLTVV.

This clone was recorded once. The chain has TRBV5-1 and TRBJ2-5; D remains ambiguous. There are 15 residues in the CDR3. Germline V gene sequence: CDR1 SGHRS, CDR2 YFSETQ. Trimming stripped 1 base from V and 6 bases from J, with 16 bases between. The CDR3 region is CASSLSSLWAQTQYF. CDR3 DNA: TGCGCCAGCAGCTTGTCCAGTCTTTGGGCACAGACCCAGTACTTC.

This chain connects TRBV3-1 (or the pseudogene TRBV3-2) to TRBJ1-2, with D perhaps matching TRBD1 (5 bases). CDR3 length: 17 residues. V gave up 1 base and J gave up 8 bases, with 23 bases separating them. Germline CDR1 and CDR2: LGHDT and YNNKEL (reference sequence). In DNA, the CDR3 is TGTGCCAGCAGCCAAGTCGGTGGGGCGAGGGCTATGGGGGGCTACACCTTC. Translated, it gives CASSQVGGARAMGGYTF.

This clone was picked up one time. The gene calls are TRBV7-9 and TRBJ1-4; 7 bases align to TRBD1. The CDR3 totals 19 residues. Per the germline V gene, CDR1 is SEHNR and CDR2 is FQNEAQ (reference sequence). The trim removed 5 bases at V and 4 bases at J, leaving 19 bases unmatched. The CDR3 spells CASSLPLGDSSDLNEKLFF. Here the CDR3 DNA reads TGTGCCAGCAGCCTCCCCCTGGGGGACAGCTCTGATCTTAATGAAAAACTGTTTTTT.

The V and J genes are TRBV6-5 and TRBJ1-4; D is possibly TRBD1 (5 bases). Trimming left V 6 bases short and J 10 bases short, with 21 bases between. This CDR3 is 15 amino acids long. The germline V gene encodes CDR1 MNHEY and CDR2 SVGAGI. The CDR3 here is CASSPTGGEEGKLFF. The CDR3 nucleotides are TGTGCCAGCAGCCCAACGGGAGGGGAAGAGGGAAAACTGTTTTTT.

For this clone: One junction end disagrees with the germline gene, perhaps due to a read error. The chain couples TRBV12-3 or TRBV12-4 to TRBJ2-1; no clear D. CDR3 size: 13 residues. The CDR3 is CASSIAARDEQFF. DNA of the CDR3: TGTGCCAGCAGTATAGCCGCCCGGGATGAGCAGTTCTTC.

The chain is built from TRBV13 and TRBJ1-2; D unclear. Germline V gene data show CDR1 as PRHDT and CDR2 as FYEKMQ (reference sequence). Trimming removed 0 bases at V and 4 bases at J, with 9 bases between. The length of the CDR3 is 14 residues. CDR3 nucleotides: TGTGCCAGCAGCTTAGGGCCAGAAGGCTATGGCTACACCTTC. Protein: CASSLGPEGYGYTF.

The chain has TRBV9 and TRBJ1-2; maybe TRBD1 (6 bases). Trimming stripped 0 bases from V and 4 bases from J, with 10 bases between. Germline loops: CDR1 SGDLS, CDR2 YYNGEE. The CDR3 totals 14 residues. The CDR3 nucleotides read TGTGCCAGCAGCGTAGAGGAACAGGGCTATGGCTACACCTTC. Encoded protein: CASSVEEQGYGYTF.

V usage is TRBV5-1 and J usage is TRBJ1-1, with D uncertain. The V end was cut by 0 bases, the J end by 2 bases, with 8 bases between. The CDR3 is 14 residues long. Looked up from germline, CDR1 is SGHRS and CDR2 is YFSETQ. CDR3 coding DNA: TGCGCCAGCAGCTTGGCTCAAACAAACACTGAAGCTTTCTTT. Translating gives CASSLAQTNTEAFF.